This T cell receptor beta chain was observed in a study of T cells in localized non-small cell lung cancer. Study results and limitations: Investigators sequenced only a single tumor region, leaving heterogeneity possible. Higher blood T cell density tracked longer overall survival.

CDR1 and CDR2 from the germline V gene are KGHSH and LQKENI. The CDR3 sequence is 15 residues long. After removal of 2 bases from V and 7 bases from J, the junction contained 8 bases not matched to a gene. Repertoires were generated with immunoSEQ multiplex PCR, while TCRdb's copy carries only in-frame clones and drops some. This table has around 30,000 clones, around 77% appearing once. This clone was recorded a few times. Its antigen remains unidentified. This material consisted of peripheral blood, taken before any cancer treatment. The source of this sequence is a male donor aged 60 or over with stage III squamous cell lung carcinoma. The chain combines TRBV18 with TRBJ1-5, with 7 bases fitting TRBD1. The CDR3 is CASSPGGGGGQPQHF. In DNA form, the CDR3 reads TGTGCCAGCTCACCAGGGGGAGGGGGCGGACAGCCCCAGCATTTT.